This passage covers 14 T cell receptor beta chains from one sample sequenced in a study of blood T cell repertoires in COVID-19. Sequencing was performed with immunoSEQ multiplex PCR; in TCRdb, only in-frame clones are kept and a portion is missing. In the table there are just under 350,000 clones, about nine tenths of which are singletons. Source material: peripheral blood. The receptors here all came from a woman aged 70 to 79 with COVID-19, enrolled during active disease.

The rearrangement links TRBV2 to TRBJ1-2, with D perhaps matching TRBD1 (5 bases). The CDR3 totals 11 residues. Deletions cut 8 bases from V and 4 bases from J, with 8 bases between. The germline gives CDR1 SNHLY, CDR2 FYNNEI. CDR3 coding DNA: TGTGCCAGCCAGGGTTCCTATGGCTACACCTTC. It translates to CASQGSYGYTF.

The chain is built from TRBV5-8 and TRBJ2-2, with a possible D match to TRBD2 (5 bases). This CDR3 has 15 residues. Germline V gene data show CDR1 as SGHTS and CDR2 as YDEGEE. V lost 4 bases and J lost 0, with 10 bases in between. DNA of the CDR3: TGTGCCAGCAGCCTGGGGAGAGCGAACACCGGGGAGCTGTTTTTT. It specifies CASSLGRANTGELFF. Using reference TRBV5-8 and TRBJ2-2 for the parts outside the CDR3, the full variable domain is EAGVTQSPTHLIKTRGQQATLRCSPISGHTSVYWYQQALGLGLQFLLWYDEGEERNRGNFPPRFSGRQFPNYSSELNVNALELEDSALYLCASSLGRANTGELFFGEGSRLTVL.

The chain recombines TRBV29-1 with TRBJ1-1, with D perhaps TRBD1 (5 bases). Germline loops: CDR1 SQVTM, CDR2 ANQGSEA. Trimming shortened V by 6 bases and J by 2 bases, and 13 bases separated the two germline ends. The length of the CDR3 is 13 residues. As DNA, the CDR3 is TGCAGCGTCATGACAGCCCCCAACACTGAAGCTTTCTTT. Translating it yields CSVMTAPNTEAFF.

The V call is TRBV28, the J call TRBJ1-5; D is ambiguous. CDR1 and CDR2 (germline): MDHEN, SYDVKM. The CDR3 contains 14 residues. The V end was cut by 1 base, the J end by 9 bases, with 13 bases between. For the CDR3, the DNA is TGTGCCAGCAGTTTATTAGTGGGCCGGGGGCCCCAGCATTTT. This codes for CASSLLVGRGPQHF.

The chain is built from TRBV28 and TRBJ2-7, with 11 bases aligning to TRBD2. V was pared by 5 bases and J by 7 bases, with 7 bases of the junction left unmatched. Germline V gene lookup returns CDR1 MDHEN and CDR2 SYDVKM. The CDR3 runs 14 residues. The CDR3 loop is CASSNSGGVREQYF. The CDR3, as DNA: TGTGCCAGCAGTAATAGCGGGGGGGTACGGGAGCAGTACTTC. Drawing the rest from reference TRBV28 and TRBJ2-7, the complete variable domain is DVKVTQSSRYLVKRTGEKVFLECVQDMDHENMFWYRQDPGLGLRLIYFSYDVKMKEKGDIPEGYSVSREKKERFSLILESASTNQTSMYLCASSNSGGVREQYFGPGTRLTVT.

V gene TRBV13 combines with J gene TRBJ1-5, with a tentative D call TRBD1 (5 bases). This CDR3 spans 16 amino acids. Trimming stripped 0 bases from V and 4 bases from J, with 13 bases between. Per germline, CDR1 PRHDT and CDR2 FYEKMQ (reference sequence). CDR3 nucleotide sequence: TGTGCCAGCAGCTTAGGCGGGGGGAAGAGGAATCAGCCCCAGCATTTT. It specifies CASSLGGGKRNQPQHF.

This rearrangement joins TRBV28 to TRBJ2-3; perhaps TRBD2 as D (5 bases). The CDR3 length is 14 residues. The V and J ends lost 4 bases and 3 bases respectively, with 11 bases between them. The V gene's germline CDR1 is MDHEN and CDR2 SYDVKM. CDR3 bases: TGTGCCAGCAGTTCACTAGGTTCGACAGATACGCAGTATTTT. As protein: CASSSLGSTDTQYF.

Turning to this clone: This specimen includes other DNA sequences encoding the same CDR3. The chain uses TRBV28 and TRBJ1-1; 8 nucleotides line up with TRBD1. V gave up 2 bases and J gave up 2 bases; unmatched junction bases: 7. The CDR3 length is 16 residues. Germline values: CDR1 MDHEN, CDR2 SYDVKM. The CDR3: CASSLRQGALNTEAFF. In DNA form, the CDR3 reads TGTGCCAGCAGTTTACGGCAGGGGGCCTTAAACACTGAAGCTTTCTTT. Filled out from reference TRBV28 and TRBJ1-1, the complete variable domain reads DVKVTQSSRYLVKRTGEKVFLECVQDMDHENMFWYRQDPGLGLRLIYFSYDVKMKEKGDIPEGYSVSREKKERFSLILESASTNQTSMYLCASSLRQGALNTEAFFGQGTRLTVV.

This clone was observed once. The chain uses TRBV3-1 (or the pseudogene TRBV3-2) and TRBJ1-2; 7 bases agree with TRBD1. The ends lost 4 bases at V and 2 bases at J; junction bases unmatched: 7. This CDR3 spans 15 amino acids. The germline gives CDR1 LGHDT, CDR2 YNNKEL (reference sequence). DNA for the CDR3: TGTGCCAGCAGCCCTACTGCAGGGGGAAACTATGGCTACACCTTC. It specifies CASSPTAGGNYGYTF.

DNA for the CDR3: TGTGCCAGCTCCCCCAATGAGTTTGAGCAGTTCTTC. This gives the protein CASSPNEFEQFF. The J gene is TRBJ2-1, the V gene TRBV18, with D hard to call. The CDR3 runs 12 residues. Germline V gene sequence: CDR1 KGHSH, CDR2 LQKENI. Deletions cut 6 bases from V and 9 bases from J, with 12 bases between. The full variable domain, its missing parts supplied by reference TRBV18 and TRBJ2-1, is NAGVMQNPRHLVRRRGQEARLRCSPMKGHSHVYWYRQLPEEGLKFMVYLQKENIIDESGMPKERFSAEFPKEGPSILRIQQVVRGDSAAYFCASSPNEFEQFFGPGTRLTVL.

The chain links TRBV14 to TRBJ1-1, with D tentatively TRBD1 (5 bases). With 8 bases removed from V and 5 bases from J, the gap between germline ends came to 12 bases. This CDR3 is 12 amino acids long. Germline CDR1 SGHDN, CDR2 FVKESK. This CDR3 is CASGAGRTEAFF. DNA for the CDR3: TGTGCCAGCGGCGCAGGGCGGACTGAAGCTTTCTTT.

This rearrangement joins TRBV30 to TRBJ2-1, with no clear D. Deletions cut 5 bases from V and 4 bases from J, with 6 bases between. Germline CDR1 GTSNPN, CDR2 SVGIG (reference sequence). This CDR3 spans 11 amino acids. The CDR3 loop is CAWDSYNEQFF. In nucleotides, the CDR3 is TGTGCCTGGGATTCATACAATGAGCAGTTCTTC.

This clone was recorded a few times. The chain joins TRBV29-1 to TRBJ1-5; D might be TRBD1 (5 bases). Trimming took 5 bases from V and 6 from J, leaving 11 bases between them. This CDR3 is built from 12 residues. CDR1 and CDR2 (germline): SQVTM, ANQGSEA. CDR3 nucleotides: TGCAGCGTTCAGGGATTGGGTCAGCCCCAGCATTTT. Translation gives CSVQGLGQPQHF.

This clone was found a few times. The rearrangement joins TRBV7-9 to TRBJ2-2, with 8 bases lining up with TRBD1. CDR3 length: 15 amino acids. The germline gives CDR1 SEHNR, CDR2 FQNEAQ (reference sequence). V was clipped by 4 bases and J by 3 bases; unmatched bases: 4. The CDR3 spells CASSSLDRDTGELFF. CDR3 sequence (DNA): TGTGCCAGCAGCTCCTTGGACAGGGACACCGGGGAGCTGTTTTTT.